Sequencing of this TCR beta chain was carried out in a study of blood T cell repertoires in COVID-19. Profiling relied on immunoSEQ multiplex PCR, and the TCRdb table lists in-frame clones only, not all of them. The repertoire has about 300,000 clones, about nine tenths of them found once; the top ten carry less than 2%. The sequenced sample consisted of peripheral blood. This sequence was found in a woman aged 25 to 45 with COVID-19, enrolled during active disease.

In DNA, the CDR3 is TGTGCCAGCAGTGAAGTCGGCGGCCTACAAGAGACCCAGTACTTC. Encoded protein: CASSEVGGLQETQYF. The chain employs TRBV2 and TRBJ2-5; D is unclear. The germline V gene encodes CDR1 SNHLY and CDR2 FYNNEI. The CDR3 length is 15 residues. The germline V and J ends were trimmed by 1 base and 2 bases, with 11 bases remaining between them.